The 2 T cell receptor beta chains reported below all come from one sample, sequenced in a study of cytomegalovirus exposure and HLA in healthy donors. Use of 60 Vbeta and 13 Jbeta primers characterized the PCR. Produced via immunoSEQ multiplex PCR; TCRdb's table is partial and in-frame only. The sample carries approximately 150,000 clones, more than 65% recorded once. The sample was PBMCs. These receptors were taken from a man aged 50-60 years in good health and CMV-seropositive.

The chain combines TRBV6-1 with TRBJ1-1, with 9 bases matching TRBD1. After removal of 7 bases from V and 3 bases from J, the junction contained 9 bases not matched to a gene. Germline CDR1 reads MNHNS; CDR2 reads SASEGT. This CDR3 comprises 15 residues. The CDR3 here is CASTWDREDDTEAFF. The CDR3 bases are TGTGCCAGCACCTGGGACAGGGAAGACGACACTGAAGCTTTCTTT.

The gene calls are TRBV11-2 and TRBJ2-3, with 9 positions matching TRBD2. CDR3 length equals 17 residues. V trimming: 7 bases; J trimming: 1 base; junction bases outside the gene matches: 12. Germline CDR1 is SGHAT and CDR2 is FQNNGV. The CDR3 reads CASKGSGSRAGTDTQYF. CDR3 sequence (DNA): TGTGCCAGCAAGGGTAGCGGGAGTCGGGCAGGCACAGATACGCAGTATTTT.